This TCR beta chain is drawn from a study of prognosis after radiotherapy for stage I lung cancer. The wider study: Roughly 11 patients' tumors were adenocarcinoma, and 6 to 8 patients' tumors were squamous cell carcinoma.

This clonotype came up many times. Blood, around 5.9 milliliters, was collected at each of two time points. Genomic DNA was subjected to two-round multiplex PCR for amplification of TCR beta CDR3. Primers were specific to each TRBV and TRBJ gene in first-round PCR. PCR proceeded to a second round, and that round used universal primers. TCRdb reanalysed the multiplex PCR reads using MiXCR and keeps one entry per CDR3 protein. The table has some 15,000 distinct CDR3 sequences, about 46% seen once. Sequencing used PBMCs, obtained before or after stereotactic body radiation therapy (not recorded which). The sequence was collected from a donor at least 50 years old with non-small cell lung cancer.

CDR3 in amino acids: CASSADQETQYF. CDR3 nucleotide sequence: TGCGCCAGCAGCGCAGATCAAGAGACCCAGTACTTC. The J gene is TRBJ2-5, the V gene TRBV5-1; the D is unclear. This CDR3 has 12 residues. Between the trimmed V and J ends, which lost 4 bases and 2 bases, there was a span of 6 bases. The germline V gene encodes CDR1 SGHRS and CDR2 YFSETQ.